This TCR beta chain stems from a study of CD8 T cells in Susac syndrome (dated by TCRdb to the late 2010s). In the study overall: Of the Susac syndrome patients who were sequenced, about six had clinically active disease and eight were in clinical remission. At blood withdrawal, Susac syndrome patients were either therapy-naive, taking corticosteroids (in some cases with IVIg as well), or taking IVIg alone. Whether CD8+ T cell activation and differentiation in Susac syndrome was antigen driven was tested using repertoire sequencing.

Peripheral blood CD8+ and CD4+ T cells from healthy donors, Susac syndrome patients and multiple sclerosis patients were profiled by high-throughput TCR beta sequencing. Recently defined diagnostic criteria for definite or probable disease were met by the Susac syndrome patients. Bulk CD8+ and CD4+ T cells were purified by magnetic negative isolation, while CD8+ TEMRA cells were enriched using FACS. Blood was drawn into EDTA tubes, processed within 24 hours, and PBMCs were isolated by density gradient centrifugation. PBMCs intended for TCR sequencing were frozen in liquid nitrogen and were later thawed in a 37 degrees C water bath. Purity of sorted or isolated CD4+, CD8+ and CD8+ TEMRA cells was at least 90%. RNA was extracted using the RNeasy kit, and roughly 0.5 to 1 ug of the RNA was reverse transcribed with random hexamers. The immunoSEQ multiplex PCR assay, covering 54 Vbeta and 13 Jbeta segments, was used to amplify TCR beta CDR3 regions. Bias from PCR amplification was corrected by using a synthetic template baseline for primer optimization and for computational correction. On the authors' methods: Only productive sequences were kept, with reads annotated to V, D and J genes according to IMGT and analyzed in immunoSEQ Analyzer. To calculate clonality, Shannon entropy was normalized by log2 of the number of productive unique sequences and then subtracted from one. Public and private clones were assessed among the 100 most prevalent clones of each patient and control. Clones were defined as Susac-specific if absent from the healthy and MS cohorts, from more than 900 published viral clones and from other ImmuneACCESS disease sequences. The public reads were reanalyzed by TCRdb: fastp trimming at Q25, MiXCR alignment, in-frame beta chains only. CDR3 protein duplicates are merged, each entry listing the most common genes and DNA. The V and J calls here are based on TCRdb, not the publication. Recorded for this sample are under 150,000 distinct CDR3 sequences; over 90% of them occurred a single time. The ten biggest clones cover more than 0.14% of the sample.

V trim: 2 bases; J trim: 3 bases; unmatched bases: 14. CDR3 length: 18 amino acids, cysteine to phenylalanine. The only DNA kept is the CDR3, 54 bases in frame from the first base. The germline V gene gives CDR1 as SGHRS and CDR2 as YFSETQ. A note on this clonotype: Its binding antigen is unknown. Base qualities are not recorded, but no much larger clone differs from it by a single base.

Broader findings and caveats from the paper: In patients with Susac syndrome, the CD4+ T cell repertoire showed no detectable clonal expansion. The number of individuals in the TCR sequencing and HLA analysis was recognized as being relatively small.

Sequencing was done on a sample of CD4+ T cells from PBMCs. The sequence was obtained from a human donor with Susac syndrome. The V and J segments used are TRBV5-1 and TRBJ2-1; TRBD1 matches 7 bases in the middle. In nucleotide form, the sequence is TGCGCCAGCAGCTTCAAATCCCTGAACAGGGGATTCTACAATGAGCAGTTCTTC. It is translated as CASSFKSLNRGFYNEQFF.